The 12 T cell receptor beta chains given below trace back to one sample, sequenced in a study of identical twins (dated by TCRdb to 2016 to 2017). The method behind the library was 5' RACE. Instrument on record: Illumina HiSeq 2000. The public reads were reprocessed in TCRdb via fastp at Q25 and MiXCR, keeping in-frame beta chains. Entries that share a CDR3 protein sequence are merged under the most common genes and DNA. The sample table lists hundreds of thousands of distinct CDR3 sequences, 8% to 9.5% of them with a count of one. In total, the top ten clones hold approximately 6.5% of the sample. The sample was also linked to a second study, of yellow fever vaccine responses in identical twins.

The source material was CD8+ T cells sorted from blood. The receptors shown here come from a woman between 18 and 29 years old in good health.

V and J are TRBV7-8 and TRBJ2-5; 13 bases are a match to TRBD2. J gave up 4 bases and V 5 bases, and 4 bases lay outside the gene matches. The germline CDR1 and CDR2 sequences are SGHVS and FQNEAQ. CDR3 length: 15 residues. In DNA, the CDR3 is TGTGCCAGCAGCGAGGGACTAGCGGGACGAGAGACCCAGTACTTC. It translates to CASSEGLAGRETQYF.

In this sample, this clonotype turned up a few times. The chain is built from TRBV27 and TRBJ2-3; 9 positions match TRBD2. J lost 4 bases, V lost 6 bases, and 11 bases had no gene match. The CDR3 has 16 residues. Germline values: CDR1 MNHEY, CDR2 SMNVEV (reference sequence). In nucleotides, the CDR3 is TGTGCCAGCAGCCACTATAGCGGGAGTAGTCCAGATACGCAGTATTTT. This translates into CASSHYSGSSPDTQYF.

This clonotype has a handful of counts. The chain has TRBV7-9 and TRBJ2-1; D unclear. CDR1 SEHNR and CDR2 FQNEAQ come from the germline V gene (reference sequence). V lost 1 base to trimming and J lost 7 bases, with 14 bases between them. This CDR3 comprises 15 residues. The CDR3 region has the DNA TGTGCCAGCAGCTTAGTCCTAGGACCCCGGAATGAGCAGTTCTTC. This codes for CASSLVLGPRNEQFF.

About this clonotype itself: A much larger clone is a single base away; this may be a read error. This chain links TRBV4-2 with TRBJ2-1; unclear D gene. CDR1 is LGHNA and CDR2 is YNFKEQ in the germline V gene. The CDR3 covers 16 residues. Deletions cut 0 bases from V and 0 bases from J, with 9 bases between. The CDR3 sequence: CASSQDSTDSYNEQFF. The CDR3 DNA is TGTGCCAGCAGCCAAGATAGCACCGACTCCTACAATGAGCAGTTCTTC.

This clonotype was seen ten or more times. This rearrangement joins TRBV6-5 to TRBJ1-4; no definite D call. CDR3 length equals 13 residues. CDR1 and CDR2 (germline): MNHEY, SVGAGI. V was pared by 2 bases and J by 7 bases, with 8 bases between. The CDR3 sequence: CASSYINGEKLFF. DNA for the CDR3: TGTGCCAGCAGTTACATTAATGGTGAAAAACTGTTTTTT.

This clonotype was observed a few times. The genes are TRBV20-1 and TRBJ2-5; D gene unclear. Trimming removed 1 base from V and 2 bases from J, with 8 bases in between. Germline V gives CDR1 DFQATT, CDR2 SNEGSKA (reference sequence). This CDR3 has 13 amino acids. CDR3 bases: TGCAGTGCTAGAGTTGGTTTTCAAGAGACCCAGTACTTC. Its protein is CSARVGFQETQYF.

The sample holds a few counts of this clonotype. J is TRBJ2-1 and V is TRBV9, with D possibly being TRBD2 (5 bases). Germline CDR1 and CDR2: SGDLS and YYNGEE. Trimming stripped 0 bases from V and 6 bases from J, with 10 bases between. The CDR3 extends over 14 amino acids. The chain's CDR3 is CASSVGAGLNEQFF. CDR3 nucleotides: TGTGCCAGCAGCGTAGGGGCGGGCCTCAATGAGCAGTTCTTC.

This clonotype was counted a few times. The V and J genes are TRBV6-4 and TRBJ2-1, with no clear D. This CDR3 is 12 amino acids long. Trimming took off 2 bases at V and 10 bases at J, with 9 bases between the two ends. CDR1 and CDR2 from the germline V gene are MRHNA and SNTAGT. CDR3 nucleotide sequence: TGTGCCAGCAGTGACGGCCTAGGGGAGCAGTTCTTC. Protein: CASSDGLGEQFF.

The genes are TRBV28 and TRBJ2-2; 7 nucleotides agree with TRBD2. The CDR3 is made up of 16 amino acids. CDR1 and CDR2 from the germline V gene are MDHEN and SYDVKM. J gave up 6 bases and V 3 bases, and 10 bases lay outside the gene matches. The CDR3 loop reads CASSLGLSGTSGELFF. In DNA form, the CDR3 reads TGTGCCAGCAGTTTGGGGTTAAGCGGGACTTCCGGGGAGCTGTTTTTT.

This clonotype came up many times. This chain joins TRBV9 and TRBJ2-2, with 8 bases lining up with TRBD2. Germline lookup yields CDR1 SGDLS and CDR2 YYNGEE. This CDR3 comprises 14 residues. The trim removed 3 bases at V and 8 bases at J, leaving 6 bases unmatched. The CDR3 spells CASSAGLGAGELFF. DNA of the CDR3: TGTGCCAGCAGCGCGGGACTAGGAGCTGGGGAGCTGTTTTTT.

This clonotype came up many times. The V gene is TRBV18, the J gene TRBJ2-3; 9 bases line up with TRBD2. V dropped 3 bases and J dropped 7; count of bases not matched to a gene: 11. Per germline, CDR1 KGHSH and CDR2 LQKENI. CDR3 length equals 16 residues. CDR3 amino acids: CASSPHLAGGPYTQYF. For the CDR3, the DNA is TGTGCCAGCTCACCCCACCTGGCGGGGGGGCCGTATACGCAGTATTTT.

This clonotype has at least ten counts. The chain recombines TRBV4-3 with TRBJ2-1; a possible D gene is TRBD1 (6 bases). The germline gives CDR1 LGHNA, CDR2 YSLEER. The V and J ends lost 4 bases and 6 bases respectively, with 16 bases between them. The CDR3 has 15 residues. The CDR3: CASSPTGTLSNEQFF. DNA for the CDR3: TGCGCCAGCAGCCCTACCGGGACACTCTCCAATGAGCAGTTCTTC.